The rows below give T cell receptor beta chains drawn from one sample of a study of T cell changes during pregnancy in multiple sclerosis. Clones were sequenced by immunoSEQ multiplex PCR, and TCRdb holds only the in-frame ones, with some missing. The table has about 56,000 clones, approximately 87% seen once. Input material: peripheral blood from another person, used as feeder cells. The source of these receptors is a human donor whose cells served as feeder cells for cultures in a pregnancy study. The CDR3 runs from the conserved cysteine through the conserved F or W. A D gene is named only where the DNA matches it firmly. A clone size is listed for some rows: how often the clone was seen (once, few, many), or a class if it is expanded.

d_gene: .
v_gene: TRBV15
j_gene: TRBJ1-4
abundance: .
CDR3nt: TGTGCCACCAGCAGGGGGGCAGACAATAATGAAAAACTGTTTTTT
CDR3aa: CATSRGADNNEKLFF

d_gene: .
v_gene: TRBV30
j_gene: TRBJ1-2
abundance: few
CDR3nt: TGTGCCTGGGGGGATGGGTATGGCTACACCTTC
CDR3aa: CAWGDGYGYTF

d_gene: .
v_gene: TRBV7-2
j_gene: TRBJ2-7
abundance: .
CDR3nt: TGTGCCAGCAGCCTGACTGATTACGAGCAGTACTTC
CDR3aa: CASSLTDYEQYF

d_gene: TRBD2
v_gene: TRBV5-1
j_gene: TRBJ2-1
abundance: .
CDR3nt: TGCGCCAGCAGCTTGGTAGTTAGCGGGAATGAGCAGTTCTTC
CDR3aa: CASSLVVSGNEQFF

d_gene: .
v_gene: TRBV28
j_gene: TRBJ1-6
abundance: .
CDR3nt: TGTGCCAGCAGCTTCCGGGACACAGCCTATAATTCACCCCTCCACTTT
CDR3aa: CASSFRDTAYNSPLHF

d_gene: TRBD2
v_gene: TRBV30
j_gene: TRBJ2-5
abundance: .
CDR3nt: TGTGCCTGGAGTTGGAGCGGGGGGGAGACCCAGTACTTC
CDR3aa: CAWSWSGGETQYF

d_gene: .
v_gene: TRBV7-9
j_gene: TRBJ1-4
abundance: .
CDR3nt: TGTGCCAGCAGCCTGTCCACAACTAATGAAAAACTGTTTTTT
CDR3aa: CASSLSTTNEKLFF

d_gene: TRBD2
v_gene: TRBV6-5
j_gene: TRBJ2-2
abundance: few
CDR3nt: TGTGCCAGCACCCCGGGACTAGCCTACACCGGGGAGCTGTTTTTT
CDR3aa: CASTPGLAYTGELFF

d_gene: .
v_gene: TRBV5-4
j_gene: TRBJ2-3
abundance: .
CDR3nt: TGTGCCAGCAGGCAAGCTCAGGCAGATACGCAGTATTTT
CDR3aa: CASRQAQADTQYF

d_gene: TRBD2
v_gene: TRBV27
j_gene: TRBJ2-1
abundance: few
CDR3nt: TGTGCCAGCAGTTGGCGGGAGGGGTACAATGAGCAGTTCTTC
CDR3aa: CASSWREGYNEQFF

d_gene: .
v_gene: TRBV5-1
j_gene: TRBJ2-4
abundance: .
CDR3nt: TGCGCCAGCAGCTTGGGGGATCTTGGGGACATTCAGTACTTC
CDR3aa: CASSLGDLGDIQYF

d_gene: TRBD1
v_gene: TRBV18
j_gene: TRBJ2-7
abundance: .
CDR3nt: TGTGCCAGCTCACCGGTCGCGGGGACAGGAATCTCCTACGAGCAGTACTTC
CDR3aa: CASSPVAGTGISYEQYF

d_gene: TRBD2
v_gene: TRBV30
j_gene: TRBJ2-1
abundance: .
CDR3nt: TGTGCCGGATCTAGCGGGGGGTACAATGAGCAGTTCTTC
CDR3aa: CAGSSGGYNEQFF

d_gene: TRBD1
v_gene: TRBV6-7
j_gene: TRBJ2-2
abundance: .
CDR3nt: TGTGCCTTCCCGTCCCGGATGACAGGGCGGTGGGGTGCCGGGGAGCTGTTTTTT
CDR3aa: CAFPSRMTGRWGAGELFF

d_gene: .
v_gene: TRBV5-1
j_gene: TRBJ2-3
abundance: .
CDR3nt: TGCGCCAGCAGCTTCTCGGCAGGAGCGAGCCCACGGGATACGCAGTATTTT
CDR3aa: CASSFSAGASPRDTQYF

d_gene: TRBD1
v_gene: TRBV30
j_gene: TRBJ1-1
abundance: .
CDR3nt: TGTGCCTGGAGCGGGACAGCAAACACTGAAGCTTTCTTT
CDR3aa: CAWSGTANTEAFF

d_gene: TRBD1
v_gene: TRBV10-1
j_gene: TRBJ2-1
abundance: .
CDR3nt: TGCGCCAGCAGTGAGAAGATGGGACAGATCAATGAGCAGTTCTTC
CDR3aa: CASSEKMGQINEQFF

d_gene: .
v_gene: TRBV5-1
j_gene: TRBJ1-4
abundance: few
CDR3nt: TGCGCCAGCAGCTTTGCCCGAGGCAGCAATGAAAAACTGTTTTTT
CDR3aa: CASSFARGSNEKLFF

d_gene: .
v_gene: TRBV28
j_gene: TRBJ1-3
abundance: .
CDR3nt: TGTGCCACCGAAGCCGGGTCGAGCTCTGGAAACACCATATATTTT
CDR3aa: CATEAGSSSGNTIYF

d_gene: .
v_gene: TRBV7-9
j_gene: TRBJ2-2
abundance: .
CDR3nt: TGTGCCAGCAGCGCCGACACCGGGGAGCTGTTTTTT
CDR3aa: CASSADTGELFF

d_gene: .
v_gene: TRBV4-2
j_gene: TRBJ1-6
abundance: once
CDR3nt: TGTGCCAGCAGCCAAGGACAGTATAATTCACCCCTCCACTTT
CDR3aa: CASSQGQYNSPLHF

d_gene: TRBD2
v_gene: TRBV6-5
j_gene: TRBJ2-7
abundance: .
CDR3nt: TGTGCCAGCAGTTGGAGCGGGAACTCCTACGAGCAGTACTTC
CDR3aa: CASSWSGNSYEQYF

d_gene: TRBD2
v_gene: TRBV28
j_gene: TRBJ2-1
abundance: few
CDR3nt: TGTGCCAGCAGCCATACTAGCGCTGAGCAGTTCTTC
CDR3aa: CASSHTSAEQFF

d_gene: .
v_gene: TRBV7-6
j_gene: TRBJ1-1
abundance: .
CDR3nt: TGTGCCAGCAGCTTGGAGAGAGAGACTGAAGCTTTCTTT
CDR3aa: CASSLERETEAFF

d_gene: .
v_gene: TRBV6-6
j_gene: TRBJ1-2
abundance: .
CDR3nt: TGTGCCAGCAGTCTCGACGGGCCTAACTATGGCTACACCTTC
CDR3aa: CASSLDGPNYGYTF

d_gene: TRBD1
v_gene: TRBV7-2
j_gene: TRBJ1-1
abundance: .
CDR3nt: TGTGCCAGCAGCTTCTCCGGGACAGCTAACACTGAAGCTTTCTTT
CDR3aa: CASSFSGTANTEAFF

d_gene: .
v_gene: TRBV6-5
j_gene: TRBJ2-5
abundance: .
CDR3nt: TGTGCCAGCAGTTACTTTGACAGCCAAGAGACCCAGTACTTC
CDR3aa: CASSYFDSQETQYF

d_gene: TRBD2
v_gene: TRBV18
j_gene: TRBJ2-7
abundance: .
CDR3nt: TGTGCCAGCTCTCCGCGAGTGACTAGCGGGATCTACGAGCAGTACTTC
CDR3aa: CASSPRVTSGIYEQYF

d_gene: TRBD1
v_gene: TRBV28
j_gene: TRBJ2-7
abundance: .
CDR3nt: TGTGCCAGCAGTCCAGCCGGCCTACCGGGACAGGGAGGGGAGCAGTACTTC
CDR3aa: CASSPAGLPGQGGEQYF

d_gene: TRBD1
v_gene: TRBV5-1
j_gene: TRBJ1-3
abundance: few
CDR3nt: TGCGCCAGCAGCCAACAGGGGGGAAACACCATATATTTT
CDR3aa: CASSQQGGNTIYF

d_gene: .
v_gene: TRBV30
j_gene: TRBJ2-2
abundance: .
CDR3nt: TGTGCCTGGAGTGACCAACTAGGCGGGGAGCTGTTTTTT
CDR3aa: CAWSDQLGGELFF

d_gene: .
v_gene: TRBV18
j_gene: TRBJ1-2
abundance: .
CDR3nt: TGTGCCAGCTCACCAGTCGGCCGGGACTATGGCTACACCTTC
CDR3aa: CASSPVGRDYGYTF

d_gene: .
v_gene: TRBV9
j_gene: TRBJ2-5
abundance: .
CDR3nt: TGTGCCAGCAGCGTAGCTGGGGGGCTGGAGACCCAGTACTTC
CDR3aa: CASSVAGGLETQYF

d_gene: TRBD1
v_gene: TRBV28
j_gene: TRBJ1-3
abundance: .
CDR3nt: TGTGCCAGCAGTTTATCCGACAGGGGCTCTGGAAACACCATATATTTT
CDR3aa: CASSLSDRGSGNTIYF

d_gene: TRBD1
v_gene: TRBV7-8
j_gene: TRBJ1-5
abundance: .
CDR3nt: TGTGCCAGCAGCTATGGGGACAGGGCCGATCAGCCCCAGCATTTT
CDR3aa: CASSYGDRADQPQHF

d_gene: .
v_gene: TRBV29-1
j_gene: TRBJ1-2
abundance: .
CDR3nt: TGCAGCGTCGGAAATGGCGGCTACACCTTC
CDR3aa: CSVGNGGYTF

d_gene: .
v_gene: TRBV2
j_gene: TRBJ1-2
abundance: once
CDR3nt: TGTGCCAGCAGTGATGCCGGGTTTAGAAACGACTATGGCTACACCTTC
CDR3aa: CASSDAGFRNDYGYTF

d_gene: .
v_gene: TRBV30
j_gene: TRBJ2-7
abundance: .
CDR3nt: TGTGCCTCCACGACAGGATACGAGCAGTACTTC
CDR3aa: CASTTGYEQYF

d_gene: .
v_gene: TRBV5-1
j_gene: TRBJ1-1
abundance: .
CDR3nt: TGCGCCAGCAGCTTGCTAGCACCCTCAGAAAACACTGAAGCTTTCTTT
CDR3aa: CASSLLAPSENTEAFF

d_gene: .
v_gene: TRBV28
j_gene: TRBJ1-2
abundance: .
CDR3nt: TGTGCCAGCAGCCCTCAGCCCAGGGGCTATGGCTACACCTTC
CDR3aa: CASSPQPRGYGYTF

d_gene: .
v_gene: TRBV6-5
j_gene: TRBJ2-5
abundance: .
CDR3nt: TGTGCCAGCAGAGGGGGACCCAACCAGTACTTC
CDR3aa: CASRGGPNQYF

d_gene: .
v_gene: TRBV18
j_gene: TRBJ1-4
abundance: .
CDR3nt: TGTGCCAGCTCACAAGGACAGATAAATGAAAAACTGTTTTTT
CDR3aa: CASSQGQINEKLFF